The 21 T cell receptor beta chains below were found in one sample sequenced in a study of spatial heterogeneity in lung cancer. Noted time point: sample taken at primary tumor resection. Frozen PBMC, nontumor lung or tumor provided whole RNA, which was sequenced unsorted. TCRdb passed the 5' RACE reads through MiXCR, listing each CDR3 protein once. The sample yields just over 25,000 distinct CDR3 sequences, about 13% seen once. Source: PBMCs, taken at surgery. The receptors were sampled from a female donor with early-stage non-small cell lung cancer.

The genes are TRBV20-1 and TRBJ2-1; 8 bases fit TRBD1. This CDR3 is 15 amino acids long. The V gene end was trimmed by 0 bases and the J gene end by 2 bases; junction bases not matched to a gene: 3. From germline, CDR1 is DFQATT and CDR2 SNEGSKA (reference sequence). This chain's CDR3 is CSARDSGGTYNEQFF. DNA of the CDR3: TGCAGTGCTAGAGATTCAGGGGGCACCTACAATGAGCAGTTCTTC.

In this sample, this clonotype turned up many times. The chain couples TRBV14 to TRBJ2-2, with D perhaps TRBD2 (6 bases). V was cut by 1 base and J by 5 bases, with 14 bases left in between. Germline CDR1 and CDR2: SGHDN and FVKESK. The CDR3 covers 16 residues. The CDR3: CASSQGYGGRTGELFF. The CDR3 DNA follows: TGTGCCAGCAGCCAAGGTTACGGGGGTAGAACCGGGGAGCTGTTTTTT.

This clonotype has a handful of counts. The chain has TRBV7-6 and TRBJ2-7, with D perhaps matching TRBD1 or TRBD2 (5 bases each). The CDR3 consists of 14 residues. V was shortened by 5 bases and J by 2 bases, with 13 bases between the two germline ends. Germline CDR1 and CDR2: SGHVS and FNYEAQ. In DNA, the CDR3 is TGTGCCAGCAGCAACTATGAGGGGACCTACGAGCAGTACTTC. This translates into CASSNYEGTYEQYF.

This clonotype was seen ten or more times. This sequence joins TRBV5-6 and TRBJ2-5; the D is unclear. With 0 bases removed from V and 5 bases from J, the gap between germline ends came to 11 bases. This CDR3 is built from 14 residues. Germline values: CDR1 SGHDT, CDR2 YYEEEE. For the CDR3, the DNA is TGTGCCAGCAGCTTGGGTGGGAAACAGGAGACCCAGTACTTC. Protein product: CASSLGGKQETQYF.

Note on this clonotype: A much larger clonotype is one base distant, so this may be a read error. The V call is TRBV19, the J call TRBJ1-3; D might be TRBD1 (6 bases). V gave up 6 bases and J gave up 3 bases, with 12 bases separating them. CDR1 and CDR2 (germline): LNHDA, SQIVND (reference sequence). CDR3 size: 14 residues. The DNA of the CDR3 is TGTGCCAGTAGCCTCGCAGGGGTTGGAAACACCATATATTTT. Encoded protein: CASSLAGVGNTIYF.

The chain links TRBV15 to TRBJ2-1; 7 nucleotides agree with TRBD1. This CDR3 contains 16 residues. From germline, CDR1 is LNHNV and CDR2 YYDKDF (reference sequence). The junction had 10 bases not matched to a gene; V was cut back by 5 bases and J by 3 bases. The CDR3 region has the DNA TGTGCCACCAGCGGAACACAGGGGACATACTACAATGAGCAGTTCTTC. Translation: CATSGTQGTYYNEQFF.

In this sample, this clonotype turned up a few times. This chain joins TRBV6-6 and TRBJ2-2; TRBD2 matches at 11 bases. The CDR3 totals 16 residues. In germline, CDR1 is MNHNY, CDR2 SVGAGI (reference sequence). With 4 bases clipped from V and 4 bases from J, the junction kept 5 bases outside the gene matches. CDR3 residues: CASSSSGGLVTGELFF. DNA for the CDR3: TGTGCCAGCAGTTCTAGCGGGGGGTTAGTCACCGGGGAGCTGTTTTTT.

The V call is TRBV4-2, the J call TRBJ2-3, with TRBD2 matching 13 bases. The V gene end was trimmed by 4 bases and the J gene end by 5 bases; junction bases not matched to a gene: 3. CDR1 LGHNA and CDR2 YNFKEQ come from the germline V gene. This CDR3 is 15 amino acids long. Written as DNA, the CDR3 is TGTGCCAGCAGCCGCGGACTAGCGGGAGAAGATACGCAGTATTTT. It translates to CASSRGLAGEDTQYF.

This clonotype was counted many times. The chain employs TRBV12-3 or TRBV12-4 and TRBJ2-5, with D perhaps TRBD1 (6 bases). This CDR3 contains 14 residues. Trimming shortened V by 5 bases and J by 5 bases, and 15 bases separated the two germline ends. The CDR3 region has the DNA TGTGCCAGCAGTGACAACAGGGAACGGGAGACCCAGTACTTC. Residues: CASSDNRERETQYF.

This clonotype was seen ten or more times. The V call is TRBV11-3, the J call TRBJ2-1, with D unresolved. The germline V gene encodes CDR1 SGHNT and CDR2 YENEEA. The V end was cut by 8 bases, the J end by 0 bases, with 11 bases between. The CDR3 runs to 14 residues. CDR3 residues: CASGVASSYNEQFF. The CDR3, as DNA: TGTGCCAGCGGTGTAGCAAGCTCCTACAATGAGCAGTTCTTC.

Many counts were recorded for this clonotype. The V call is TRBV2, the J call TRBJ2-3; D tentatively fits TRBD1 or TRBD2 (5 bases each). Germline V gene sequence: CDR1 SNHLY, CDR2 FYNNEI. The CDR3 is 16 amino acids. V dropped 6 bases and J dropped 8 bases, with 24 bases sitting between them. The CDR3 DNA reads as TGTGCCAGCAGGAGGTCCCCCGGGACCAAGCTTGGTACGCAGTATTTT. As protein: CASRRSPGTKLGTQYF.

The V call is TRBV4-3, the J call TRBJ2-1, with D maybe TRBD1 (5 bases). V dropped 4 bases and J dropped 8 bases, with 18 bases sitting between them. Germline V gene sequence: CDR1 LGHNA, CDR2 YSLEER. CDR3 length: 15 amino acids. The CDR3 loop is CASSPWGLGEDEQFF. In DNA form, the CDR3 reads TGCGCCAGCAGCCCATGGGGCCTAGGTGAGGATGAGCAGTTCTTC.

The chain recombines TRBV7-4 with TRBJ2-1; D not resolved. CDR3 length equals 13 residues. Trimming took off 5 bases at V and 6 bases at J, with 11 bases between the two ends. CDR1 and CDR2 from the germline V gene are SGHVT and SQSDAQ. The CDR3 loop reads CASSGERANEQFF. The CDR3 DNA reads as TGTGCCAGCAGCGGGGAAAGGGCCAATGAGCAGTTCTTC.

This clonotype occurred many times. The V gene is TRBV5-1, the J gene TRBJ2-5; D call uncertain. The V and J ends lost 4 bases and 5 bases respectively, with 9 bases between them. The CDR3 loop spans 12 amino acids. Per germline, CDR1 SGHRS and CDR2 YFSETQ. In DNA form, the CDR3 reads TGCGCCAGCAGCCAGCAAGGGGAGACCCAGTACTTC. Translation gives CASSQQGETQYF.

This chain links TRBV20-1 with TRBJ2-3, with 9 positions matching TRBD2. With 6 bases clipped from V and 0 bases from J, the junction kept 7 bases outside the gene matches. The germline V gene encodes CDR1 DFQATT and CDR2 SNEGSKA (reference sequence). This CDR3 has 15 amino acids. The CDR3 DNA follows: TGCAGTGCAACCCAGACTAGCGGCAGCACAGATACGCAGTATTTT. Encoded protein: CSATQTSGSTDTQYF.

Comment on this clonotype: A much larger clone differs by one base, so this may be a read error. Because it lacks the conserved phenylalanine or tryptophan at the end, this CDR3 is likely a read error. This chain links TRBV15 with TRBJ2-5; no clear D. Trimming left V 1 base short and J 5 bases short, with 5 bases between. The CDR3 contains 12 residues. Germline lookup yields CDR1 LNHNV and CDR2 YYDKDF (reference sequence). The CDR3 coding sequence is TGTGCCACCAGCAGAGTTCTGGAGACCCAGTACATC. This translates into CATSRVLETQYI.

This clonotype has more than one count but fewer than ten. The V call is TRBV19, the J call TRBJ1-2, with 10 nucleotides matching TRBD1. From germline, CDR1 is LNHDA and CDR2 SQIVND (reference sequence). The CDR3 is 16 amino acids. The CDR3 region has the DNA TGTGGGTCACCCCCCCGGGACAGGGGTAGGATCTATGGCTACACCTTC. It codes for CGSPPRDRGRIYGYTF. Supplemented by reference TRBV19 and TRBJ1-2, the full variable domain reads DGGITQSPKYLFRKEGQNVTLSCEQNLNHDAMYWYRQDPGQGLRLIYYSQIVNDFQKGDIAEGYSVSREKKESFPLTVTSAQKNPTAFYLCGSPPRDRGRIYGYTFGSGTRLTVV.

On this clonotype: This could be a read error, since a much larger clone is one nucleotide away. The chain recombines TRBV14 with TRBJ2-1, with D perhaps matching TRBD2 (6 bases). This CDR3 region has 17 residues. The germline CDR1 and CDR2 sequences are SGHDN and FVKESK. V was cut by 5 bases and J by 6 bases, with 23 bases left in between. CDR3 protein: CASSLVTTRGGFNEQFF. CDR3 sequence (DNA): TGTGCCAGCAGCTTAGTGACAACCCGCGGAGGGTTCAATGAGCAGTTCTTC. The full variable domain, its missing parts supplied by reference TRBV14 and TRBJ2-1, is EAGVTQFPSHSVIEKGQTVTLRCDPISGHDNLYWYRRVMGKEIKFLLHFVKESKQDESGMPNNRFLAERTGGTYSTLKVQPAELEDSGVYFCASSLVTTRGGFNEQFFGPGTRLTVL.

This clonotype was observed many times. The chain couples TRBV29-1 to TRBJ2-5; D call uncertain. The germline V gene has CDR1 SQVTM and CDR2 ANQGSEA. The CDR3 spans 12 residues. Between the trimmed V and J ends, which lost 3 bases and 5 bases, there was a span of 10 bases. The CDR3 nucleotides read TGCAGCGTTGAGGATAGTCAGGAGACCCAGTACTTC. This sequence encodes CSVEDSQETQYF.

By its share, this clonotype is medium-sized. V usage is TRBV13 and J usage is TRBJ2-7; the D gene is possibly TRBD2 (5 bases). The CDR3 extends over 13 amino acids. Trimming left V 5 bases short and J 5 bases short, with 13 bases between. Germline CDR1 and CDR2: PRHDT and FYEKMQ (reference sequence). This CDR3 reads CASSRLAAHEQYF. The CDR3 DNA reads as TGTGCCAGCAGCCGCCTAGCAGCACACGAGCAGTACTTC.

This clonotype was observed a handful of times. The V and J genes are TRBV27 and TRBJ2-5; D is uncertain. The length of the CDR3 is 11 residues. The germline V gene encodes CDR1 MNHEY and CDR2 SMNVEV (reference sequence). V was pared by 6 bases and J by 5 bases, with 7 bases between. DNA for the CDR3: TGTGCCAGCAGAGTACCGGAGACCCAGTACTTC. Translated: CASRVPETQYF.